The present entry profiles one TCR beta chain with its context. Its antigen is undetermined. This entry belongs to a study of graft-versus-host responses after intestinal transplantation. Study results and limitations: Patients with graft-donor T cell macrochimerism had high graft-versus-host to host-versus-graft clonal ratios in allografts.

The assay was immunoSEQ multiplex PCR, and TCRdb's table has in-frame clones only and misses some. Altogether 35,000 to 50,000 clones are present, 90% to 95% being singletons, with the ten largest covering 0.2% to 0.25%. Trimming stripped 6 bases from V and 7 bases from J, with 16 bases between. In germline, CDR1 is MNHNY, CDR2 SVGAGI (reference sequence). The CDR3 totals 13 residues. The receptor comes from a human donor who was the organ donor for an intestinal transplant. V usage is TRBV6-6 and J usage is TRBJ2-7; weak D call: TRBD2 (7 bases). The sample was unstimulated CD8+ T cells sorted from spleen or lymph node cells, taken before transplant. The CDR3 region has the DNA TGTGCCAGCAGAATCGGGGGGCCGAGGGAGCAGTACTTC. Protein product: CASRIGGPREQYF.